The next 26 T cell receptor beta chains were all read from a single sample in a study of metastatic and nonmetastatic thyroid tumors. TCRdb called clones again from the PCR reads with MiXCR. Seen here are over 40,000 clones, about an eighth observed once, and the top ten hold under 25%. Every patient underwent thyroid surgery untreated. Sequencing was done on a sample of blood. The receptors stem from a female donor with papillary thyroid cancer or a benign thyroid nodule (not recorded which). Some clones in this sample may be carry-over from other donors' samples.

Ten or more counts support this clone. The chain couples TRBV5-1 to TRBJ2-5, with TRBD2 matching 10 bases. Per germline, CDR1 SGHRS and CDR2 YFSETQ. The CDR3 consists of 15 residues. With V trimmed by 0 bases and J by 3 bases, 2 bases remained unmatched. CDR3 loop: CASSLGGTSEETQYF. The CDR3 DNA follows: TGCGCCAGCAGCTTGGGGGGGACTAGCGAAGAGACCCAGTACTTC.

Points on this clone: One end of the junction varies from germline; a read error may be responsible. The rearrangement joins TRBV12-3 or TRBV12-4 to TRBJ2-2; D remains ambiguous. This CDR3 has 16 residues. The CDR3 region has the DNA TGTGCCGGCAGTTCCGGCCCCTATCGGAACACCGGGGAGCTGTTTTTT. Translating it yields CAGSSGPYRNTGELFF.

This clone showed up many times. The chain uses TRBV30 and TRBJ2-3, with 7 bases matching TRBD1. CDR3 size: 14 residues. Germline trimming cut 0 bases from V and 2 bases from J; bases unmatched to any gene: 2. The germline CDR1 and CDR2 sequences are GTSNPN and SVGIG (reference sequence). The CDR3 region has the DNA TGTGCCTGGAGTGTTACAGGGGCCACAGATACGCAGTATTTT. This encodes CAWSVTGATDTQYF.

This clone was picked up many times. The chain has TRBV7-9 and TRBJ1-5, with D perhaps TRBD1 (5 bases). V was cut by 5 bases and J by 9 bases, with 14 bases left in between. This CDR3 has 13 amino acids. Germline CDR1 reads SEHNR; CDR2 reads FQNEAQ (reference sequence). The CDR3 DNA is TGTGCCAGCAGCCCGGACACCTTCGCGCCCCAGCATTTT. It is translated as CASSPDTFAPQHF.

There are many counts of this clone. CDR3 sequence: CAWTSGRGDTQYF. The DNA for the CDR3 is TGTGCCTGGACTAGCGGGAGGGGGGATACGCAGTATTTT. V and J are TRBV30 and TRBJ2-3, with 12 bases identical to TRBD2. CDR1 GTSNPN and CDR2 SVGIG come from the germline V gene (reference sequence). V was pared by 4 bases and J by 6 bases, with 2 bases of the junction left unmatched. The CDR3 loop spans 13 amino acids. Variable domain in full (rest from reference TRBV30 and TRBJ2-3): SQTIHQWPATLVQPVGSPLSLECTVEGTSNPNLYWYRQAAGRGLQLLFYSVGIGQISSEVPQNLSASRPQDRQFILSSKKLLLSDSGFYLCAWTSGRGDTQYFGPGTRLTVL.

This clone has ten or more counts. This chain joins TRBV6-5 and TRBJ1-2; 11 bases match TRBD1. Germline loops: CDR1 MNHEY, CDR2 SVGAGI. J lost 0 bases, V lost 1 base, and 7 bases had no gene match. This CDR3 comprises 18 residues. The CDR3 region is CASSYLRTGGLANYGYTF. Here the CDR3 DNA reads TGTGCCAGCAGTTACTTACGGACAGGGGGCCTCGCTAACTATGGCTACACCTTC.

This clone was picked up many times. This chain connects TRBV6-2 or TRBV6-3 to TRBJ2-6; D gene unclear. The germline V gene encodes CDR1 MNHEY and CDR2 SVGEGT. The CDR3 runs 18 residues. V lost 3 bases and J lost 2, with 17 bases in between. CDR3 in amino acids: CASSYGADVITGANVLTF. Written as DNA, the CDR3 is TGTGCCAGCAGTTATGGTGCAGATGTTATTACTGGGGCCAACGTCCTGACTTTC.

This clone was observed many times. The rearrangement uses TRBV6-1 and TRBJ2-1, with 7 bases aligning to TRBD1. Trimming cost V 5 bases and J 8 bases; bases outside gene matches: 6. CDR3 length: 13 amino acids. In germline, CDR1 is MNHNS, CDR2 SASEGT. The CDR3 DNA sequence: TGTGCCAGCAGTTCCGGACAGGCCTATGAGCAGTTCTTC. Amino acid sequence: CASSSGQAYEQFF.

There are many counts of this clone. CDR3 region: CASSLASWDEAFF. CDR3 coding DNA: TGTGCCAGCAGCTTGGCTAGTTGGGATGAAGCTTTCTTT. The chain joins TRBV5-5 to TRBJ1-1; D is undetermined. This CDR3 contains 13 residues. The V end was cut by 0 bases, the J end by 7 bases, with 10 bases between. Germline V gives CDR1 SGHKS, CDR2 YYEKEE (reference sequence).

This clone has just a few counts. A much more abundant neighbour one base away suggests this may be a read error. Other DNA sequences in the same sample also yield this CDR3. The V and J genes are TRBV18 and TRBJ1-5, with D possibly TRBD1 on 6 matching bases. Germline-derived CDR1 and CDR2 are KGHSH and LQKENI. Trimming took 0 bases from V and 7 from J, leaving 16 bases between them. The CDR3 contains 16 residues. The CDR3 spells CASSPPETGLGQPQHF. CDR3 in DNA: TGTGCCAGCTCACCACCAGAGACAGGTTTGGGCCAGCCCCAGCATTTT.

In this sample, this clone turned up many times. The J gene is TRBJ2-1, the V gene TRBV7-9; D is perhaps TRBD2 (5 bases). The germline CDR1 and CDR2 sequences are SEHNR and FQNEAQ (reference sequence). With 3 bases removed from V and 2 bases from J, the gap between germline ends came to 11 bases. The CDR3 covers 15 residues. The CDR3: CASSLVLAAYNEQFF. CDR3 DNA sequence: TGTGCCAGCAGCTTGGTTCTAGCAGCCTACAATGAGCAGTTCTTC. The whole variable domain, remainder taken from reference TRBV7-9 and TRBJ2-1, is DTGVSQNPRHKITKRGQNVTFRCDPISEHNRLYWYRQTLGQGPEFLTYFQNEAQLEKSRLLSDRFSAERPKGSFSTLEIQRTEQGDSAMYLCASSLVLAAYNEQFFGPGTRLTVL.

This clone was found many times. CDR3 DNA sequence: TGTGCCAGCAGCCAAGGGCCAGCGGGAGTGTCAGATACGCAGTATTTT. Translation gives CASSQGPAGVSDTQYF. V is TRBV4-2 and J is TRBJ2-3; 8 nucleotides align to TRBD2. J gave up 4 bases and V 1 base, and 7 bases lay outside the gene matches. CDR3 size: 16 residues. The germline V gene encodes CDR1 LGHNA and CDR2 YNFKEQ.

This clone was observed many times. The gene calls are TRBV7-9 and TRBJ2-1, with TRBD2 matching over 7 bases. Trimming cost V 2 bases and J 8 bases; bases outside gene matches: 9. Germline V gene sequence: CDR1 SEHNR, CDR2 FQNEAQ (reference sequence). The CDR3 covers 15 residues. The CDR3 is CASSLSRAGVHEQFF. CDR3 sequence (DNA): TGTGCCAGCAGCTTATCTAGGGCGGGAGTCCATGAGCAGTTCTTC.

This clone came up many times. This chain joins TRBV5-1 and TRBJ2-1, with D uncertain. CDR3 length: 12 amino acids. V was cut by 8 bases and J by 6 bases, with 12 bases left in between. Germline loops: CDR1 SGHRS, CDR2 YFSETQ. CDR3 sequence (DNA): TGCGCCAGGATTCTAGTTTCCAATGAGCAGTTCTTC. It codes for CARILVSNEQFF.

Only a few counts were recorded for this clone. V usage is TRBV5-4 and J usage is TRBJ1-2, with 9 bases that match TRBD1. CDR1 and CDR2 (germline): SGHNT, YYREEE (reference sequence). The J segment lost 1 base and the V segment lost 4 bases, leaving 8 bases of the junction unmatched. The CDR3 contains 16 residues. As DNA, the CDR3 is TGTGCCAGCAGCCCAGGGACAGGGATTAGTAACTATGGCTACACCTTC. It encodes CASSPGTGISNYGYTF.

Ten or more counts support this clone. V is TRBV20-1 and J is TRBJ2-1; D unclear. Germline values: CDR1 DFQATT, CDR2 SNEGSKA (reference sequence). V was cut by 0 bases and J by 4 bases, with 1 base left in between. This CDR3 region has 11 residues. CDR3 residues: CSAREYNEQFF. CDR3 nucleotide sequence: TGCAGTGCTAGAGAATACAATGAGCAGTTCTTC.

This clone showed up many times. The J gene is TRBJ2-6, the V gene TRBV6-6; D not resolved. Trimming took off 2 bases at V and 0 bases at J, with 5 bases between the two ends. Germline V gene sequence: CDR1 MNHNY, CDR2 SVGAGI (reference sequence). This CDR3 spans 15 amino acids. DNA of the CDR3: TGTGCCAGCAGTTACACTCACTCTGGGGCCAACGTCCTGACTTTC. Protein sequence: CASSYTHSGANVLTF.

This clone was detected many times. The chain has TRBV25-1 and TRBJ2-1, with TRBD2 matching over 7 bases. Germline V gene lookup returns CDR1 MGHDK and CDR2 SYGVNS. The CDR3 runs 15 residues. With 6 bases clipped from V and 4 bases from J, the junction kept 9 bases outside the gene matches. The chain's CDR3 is CASRRTSGGYNEQFF. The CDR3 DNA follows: TGTGCCAGCAGGCGAACTTCCGGGGGGTACAATGAGCAGTTCTTC. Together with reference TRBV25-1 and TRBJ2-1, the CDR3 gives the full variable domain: EADIYQTPRYLVIGTGKKITLECSQTMGHDKMYWYQQDPGMELHLIHYSYGVNSTEKGDLSSESTVSRIRTEHFPLTLESARPSHTSQYLCASRRTSGGYNEQFFGPGTRLTVL.

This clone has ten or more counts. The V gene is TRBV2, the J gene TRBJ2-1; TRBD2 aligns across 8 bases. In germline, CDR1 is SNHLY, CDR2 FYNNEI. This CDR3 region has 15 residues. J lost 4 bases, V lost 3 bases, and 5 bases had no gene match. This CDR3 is CASSEGSGIYNEQFF. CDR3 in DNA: TGTGCCAGCAGTGAGGGTAGCGGGATATACAATGAGCAGTTCTTC.

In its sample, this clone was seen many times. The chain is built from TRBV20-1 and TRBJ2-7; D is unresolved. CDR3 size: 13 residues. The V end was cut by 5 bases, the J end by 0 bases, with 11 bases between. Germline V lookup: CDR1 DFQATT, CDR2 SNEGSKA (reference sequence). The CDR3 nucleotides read TGCAGTGCTCGACTGCCAATCTCCTACGAGCAGTACTTC. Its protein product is CSARLPISYEQYF.

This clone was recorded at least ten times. This CDR3 is CASGLVVWEGKNTEAFF. CDR3 DNA: TGTGCTAGTGGTTTGGTTGTGTGGGAGGGTAAGAACACTGAAGCTTTCTTT. This chain links TRBV12-5 with TRBJ1-1; D is uncertain. The CDR3 contains 17 residues. V gave up 0 bases and J gave up 1 base, with 15 bases separating them. Germline CDR1 reads LGHNT; CDR2 reads FRNRAP. Full variable domain (missing parts from reference TRBV12-5 and TRBJ1-1): DARVTQTPRHKVTEMGQEVTMRCQPILGHNTVFWYRQTMMQGLELLAYFRNRAPLDDSGMPKDRFSAEMPDATLATLKIQPSEPRDSAVYFCASGLVVWEGKNTEAFFGQGTRLTVV.

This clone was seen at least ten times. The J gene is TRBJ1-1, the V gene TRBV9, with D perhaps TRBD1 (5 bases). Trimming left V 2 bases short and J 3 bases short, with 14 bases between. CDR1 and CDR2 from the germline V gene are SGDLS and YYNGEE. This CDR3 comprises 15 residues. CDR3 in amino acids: CASSVSSGRYTEAFF. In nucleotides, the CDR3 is TGTGCCAGCAGCGTGAGCTCAGGGAGATACACTGAAGCTTTCTTT.

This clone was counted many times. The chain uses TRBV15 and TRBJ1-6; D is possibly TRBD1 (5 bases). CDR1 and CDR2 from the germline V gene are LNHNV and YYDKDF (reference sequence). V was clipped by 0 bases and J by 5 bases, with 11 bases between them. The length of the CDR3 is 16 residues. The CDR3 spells CATSRDPGDHNSPLHF. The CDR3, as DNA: TGTGCCACCAGCAGAGATCCGGGGGACCATAATTCACCCCTCCACTTT.

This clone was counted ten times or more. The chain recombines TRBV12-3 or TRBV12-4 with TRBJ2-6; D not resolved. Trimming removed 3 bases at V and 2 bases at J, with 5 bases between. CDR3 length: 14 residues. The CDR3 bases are TGTGCCAGCAGTTTCGGTGCTGGGGCCAACGTCCTGACTTTC. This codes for CASSFGAGANVLTF.

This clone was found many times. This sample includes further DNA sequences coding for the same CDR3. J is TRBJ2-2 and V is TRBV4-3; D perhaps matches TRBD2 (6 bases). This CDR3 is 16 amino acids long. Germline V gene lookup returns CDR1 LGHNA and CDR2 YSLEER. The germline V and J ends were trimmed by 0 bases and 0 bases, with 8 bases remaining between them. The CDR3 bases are TGCGCCAGCAGCCAAGACGGAGGGGCGAACACCGGGGAGCTGTTTTTT. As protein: CASSQDGGANTGELFF.

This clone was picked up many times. The CDR3, as DNA: TGTGCCAGCAGCTTAGATCAGGGGGCGCGGGAAAAACTGTTTTTT. Amino acid sequence: CASSLDQGAREKLFF. V gene TRBV7-9 combines with J gene TRBJ1-4; 8 bases align to TRBD1. The CDR3 is 15 residues long. Germline V gives CDR1 SEHNR, CDR2 FQNEAQ (reference sequence). V trimming: 1 base; J trimming: 8 bases; junction bases outside the gene matches: 6. Filled out from reference TRBV7-9 and TRBJ1-4, the complete variable domain reads DTGVSQNPRHKITKRGQNVTFRCDPISEHNRLYWYRQTLGQGPEFLTYFQNEAQLEKSRLLSDRFSAERPKGSFSTLEIQRTEQGDSAMYLCASSLDQGAREKLFFGSGTQLSVL.